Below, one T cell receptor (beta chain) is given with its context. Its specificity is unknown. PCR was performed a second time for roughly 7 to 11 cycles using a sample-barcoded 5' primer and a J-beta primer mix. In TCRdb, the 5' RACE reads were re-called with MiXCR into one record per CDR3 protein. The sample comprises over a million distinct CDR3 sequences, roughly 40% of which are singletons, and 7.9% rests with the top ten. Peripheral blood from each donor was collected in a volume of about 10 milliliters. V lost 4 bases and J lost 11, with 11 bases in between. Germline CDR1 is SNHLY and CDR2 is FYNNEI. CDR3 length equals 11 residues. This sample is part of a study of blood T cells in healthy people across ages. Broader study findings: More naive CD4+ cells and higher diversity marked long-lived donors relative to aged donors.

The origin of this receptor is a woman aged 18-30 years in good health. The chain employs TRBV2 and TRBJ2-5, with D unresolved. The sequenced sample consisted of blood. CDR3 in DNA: TGTGCCAGCAGTGCGGTGTGTGAGCAGTACTTC. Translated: CASSAVCEQYF.